The 25 T cell receptor beta chains presented below share a single source sample, sequenced in a study of blood T cell repertoires in COVID-19 (dated by TCRdb to 2018 to 2020). To prepare the library, the immunoSEQ multiplex PCR assay was applied. Here the immuneACCESS table is served through TCRdb, limited to in-frame sequences with V and J called. Missing clones are a known gap in these copies; in checked studies unresolved V genes cover under half, and the rest lacks a known reason. The table for this sample lists about 200,000 clones; 88% of them were counted only once. About 6.8% of the sample is in the top ten clones. Source material: peripheral blood. The receptors come from a woman in her 40s who had recovered from COVID-19.

The chain has TRBV27 and TRBJ2-1; 7 nucleotides line up with TRBD2. The CDR3 sequence is 15 residues long. CDR1 and CDR2 (germline): MNHEY, SMNVEV (reference sequence). With V trimmed by 6 bases and J by 5 bases, 10 bases remained unmatched. The CDR3 spells CASRREREAHNEQFF. In DNA, the CDR3 is TGTGCCAGCAGAAGGGAACGGGAGGCCCACAATGAGCAGTTCTTC.

This chain connects TRBV4-1 to TRBJ2-7; TRBD1 matches at 8 bases. V was clipped by 5 bases and J by 5 bases; unmatched bases: 8. This CDR3 comprises 14 residues. From germline, CDR1 is MGHRA and CDR2 YSYEKL. CDR3 bases: TGCGCCAGCAGCTTCAGGGGGCTGGAGGACGAGCAGTACTTC. Amino acids: CASSFRGLEDEQYF.

The chain's CDR3 is CASSRSGTATDTQYF. In nucleotides, the CDR3 is TGTGCCAGCAGTCGATCCGGGACAGCAACAGATACGCAGTATTTT. The chain employs TRBV6-6 and TRBJ2-3, with TRBD1 matching 7 bases. The V and J ends lost 5 bases and 3 bases, in that order; junction bases with no gene match: 8. The CDR3 is made up of 15 amino acids. Germline V gene sequence: CDR1 MNHNY, CDR2 SVGAGI (reference sequence).

The V and J genes are TRBV30 and TRBJ1-1, with D unclear. CDR1 is GTSNPN, CDR2 SVGIG, per germline (reference sequence). The CDR3 consists of 14 residues. Trimming cost V 3 bases and J 7 bases, with 18 bases left between them. The CDR3 reads CAWRPHVGAGEAFF. The CDR3 nucleotides are TGTGCCTGGAGACCCCACGTCGGCGCAGGTGAAGCTTTCTTT. The full variable domain, completed using reference TRBV30 and TRBJ1-1, is SQTIHQWPATLVQPVGSPLSLECTVEGTSNPNLYWYRQAAGRGLQLLFYSVGIGQISSEVPQNLSASRPQDRQFILSSKKLLLSDSGFYLCAWRPHVGAGEAFFGQGTRLTVV.

This chain joins TRBV30 and TRBJ1-6; D is ambiguous. CDR1 GTSNPN and CDR2 SVGIG come from the germline V gene (reference sequence). The CDR3 sequence is 13 residues long. Trimming took 4 bases from V and 1 from J, leaving 5 bases between them. CDR3 DNA: TGTGCCTGGATGAGATCCTATAATTCACCCCTCCACTTT. Protein product: CAWMRSYNSPLHF.

The rearrangement links TRBV7-9 to TRBJ2-3, with 9 bases lining up with TRBD1. V shed 8 bases, J shed 1 base, and the junction held 7 bases outside the gene matches. The CDR3 consists of 15 residues. Germline CDR1 and CDR2: SEHNR and FQNEAQ (reference sequence). CDR3 in amino acids: CASRGQGFGTDTQYF. The DNA for the CDR3 is TGTGCCAGCCGGGGACAGGGTTTTGGCACAGATACGCAGTATTTT.

This chain joins TRBV12-5 and TRBJ2-5; tentatively, D is TRBD2 (6 bases). This CDR3 has 13 amino acids. V was cut by 4 bases and J by 5 bases, with 11 bases left in between. Per germline, CDR1 LGHNT and CDR2 FRNRAP. This CDR3 reads CASGSGSWETQYF. As DNA, the CDR3 is TGTGCTAGTGGTTCCGGGAGTTGGGAGACCCAGTACTTC.

A remark on this clone: This same CDR3 is encoded by further DNA sequences in the sample. The chain is built from TRBV28 and TRBJ2-7; the D gene is possibly TRBD2 (6 bases). Germline V gene lookup returns CDR1 MDHEN and CDR2 SYDVKM. The CDR3 extends over 15 amino acids. V was shortened by 2 bases and J by 0 bases, with 11 bases between the two germline ends. The CDR3 DNA reads as TGTGCCAGCAGTTTAGGTGGAGGGAGCTCCTACGAGCAGTACTTC. The encoded protein is CASSLGGGSSYEQYF. The full variable domain, rest sourced from reference TRBV28 and TRBJ2-7, is DVKVTQSSRYLVKRTGEKVFLECVQDMDHENMFWYRQDPGLGLRLIYFSYDVKMKEKGDIPEGYSVSREKKERFSLILESASTNQTSMYLCASSLGGGSSYEQYFGPGTRLTVT.

This clone was seen only once. The rearrangement uses TRBV14 and TRBJ2-3; 9 nucleotides match TRBD2. The J segment lost 4 bases and the V segment lost 1 base, leaving 6 bases of the junction unmatched. Germline V gene data show CDR1 as SGHDN and CDR2 as FVKESK. The CDR3 has 16 amino acids. CDR3 bases: TGTGCCAGCAGCCAAGGCAGGAGCGGGGGGCCAGATACGCAGTATTTT. This codes for CASSQGRSGGPDTQYF.

The chain has TRBV6-5 and TRBJ1-2, with a possible D match to TRBD1 (5 bases). The CDR3 runs 15 residues. Deletions cut 6 bases from V and 6 bases from J, with 20 bases between. Germline values: CDR1 MNHEY, CDR2 SVGAGI. The CDR3 here is CASSDPIAGLHGYTF. CDR3 sequence (DNA): TGTGCCAGCAGCGACCCTATAGCAGGGCTGCATGGCTACACCTTC.

The chain carries TRBV7-3 and TRBJ2-3; weak D call: TRBD2 (6 bases). The V gene's germline CDR1 is SGHTA and CDR2 FQGTGA. The CDR3 is 15 amino acids. The V gene lost 3 bases and the J gene lost 2 bases, with 12 bases spanning the gap. The CDR3 is CASSFTGGSTDTQYF. The CDR3 bases are TGTGCCAGCAGCTTCACAGGAGGGTCCACAGATACGCAGTATTTT. Full variable domain (remainder filled in from reference TRBV7-3 and TRBJ2-3): GAGVSQTPSNKVTEKGKYVELRCDPISGHTALYWYRQSLGQGPEFLIYFQGTGAADDSGLPNDRFFAVRPEGSVSTLKIQRTERGDSAVYLCASSFTGGSTDTQYFGPGTRLTVL.

This rearrangement joins TRBV30 to TRBJ2-2; TRBD2 matches at 8 bases. The junction had 12 bases not matched to a gene; V was cut back by 5 bases and J by 4 bases. From germline, CDR1 is GTSNPN and CDR2 SVGIG (reference sequence). This CDR3 is 16 amino acids long. The CDR3 DNA is TGTGCCTGGTCCGGGGGGGAGTCGGTTAGCACCGGGGAGCTGTTTTTT. This encodes CAWSGGESVSTGELFF.

This chain connects TRBV4-2 to TRBJ1-1; 7 bases map to TRBD1. This CDR3 has 15 residues. CDR1 is LGHNA and CDR2 is YNFKEQ in the germline V gene. V was clipped by 1 base and J by 3 bases; unmatched bases: 5. CDR3 in DNA: TGTGCCAGCAGCCAAGTCGAACAGGGGCACACTGAAGCTTTCTTT. Protein product: CASSQVEQGHTEAFF.

V usage is TRBV6-6 and J usage is TRBJ1-1; 10 bases are shared with TRBD1. This CDR3 has 16 amino acids. From germline, CDR1 is MNHNY and CDR2 SVGAGI (reference sequence). V lost 5 bases and J lost 7; bases outside the gene matches: 13. The CDR3 DNA follows: TGTGCCAGCAGTAAAGGACAGGGGGTGACCCGGTATGAAGCTTTCTTT. It yields the protein CASSKGQGVTRYEAFF.

The chain combines TRBV5-1 with TRBJ2-1; possible D gene TRBD2, 6 bases. This CDR3 contains 15 residues. V dropped 4 bases and J dropped 5 bases, with 16 bases sitting between them. The V gene's germline CDR1 is SGHRS and CDR2 YFSETQ. CDR3 sequence: CASSPGPSANNEQFF. For the CDR3, the DNA is TGCGCCAGCAGCCCGGGACCTAGCGCCAACAATGAGCAGTTCTTC.

The V gene is TRBV29-1, the J gene TRBJ2-1, with 7 nucleotides matching TRBD2. The germline CDR1 and CDR2 sequences are SQVTM and ANQGSEA. This CDR3 is built from 12 residues. V lost 3 bases to trimming and J lost 7 bases; unmatched junction nucleotides: 3. Written as DNA, the CDR3 is TGCAGCGTTGAGTCGGGGGGAAATGAGCAGTTCTTC. Encoded protein: CSVESGGNEQFF.

This clone was seen once. V usage is TRBV28 and J usage is TRBJ2-1; TRBD2 aligns across 10 bases. Germline CDR1 MDHEN, CDR2 SYDVKM. J gave up 8 bases and V 6 bases, and 7 bases lay outside the gene matches. The CDR3 is 14 amino acids. The CDR3 protein is CASSGTSAFDEQFF. Written as DNA, the CDR3 is TGTGCCAGCAGCGGGACTAGCGCTTTCGATGAGCAGTTCTTC.

This clone was seen ten or more times. J is TRBJ2-7 and V is TRBV10-3; TRBD1 matches at 9 bases. Germline CDR1 is ENHRY and CDR2 is SYGVKD. The CDR3 is made up of 14 amino acids. The trim removed 3 bases at V and 5 bases at J, leaving 5 bases unmatched. The CDR3: CAISEQGALDEQYF. CDR3 DNA sequence: TGTGCCATCAGTGAACAGGGGGCGCTGGACGAGCAGTACTTC.

The chain recombines TRBV6-5 with TRBJ1-6; the D gene is possibly TRBD1 (6 bases). Trimming cost V 5 bases and J 7 bases, with 15 bases left between them. This CDR3 is 15 amino acids long. Germline loops: CDR1 MNHEY, CDR2 SVGAGI. CDR3 nucleotide sequence: TGTGCCAGCAGTCCCAGGACAGCGTTCAATTCACCCCTCCACTTT. Protein sequence: CASSPRTAFNSPLHF.

J is TRBJ1-1 and V is TRBV29-1, with D tentatively TRBD1 (6 bases). Germline V lookup: CDR1 SQVTM, CDR2 ANQGSEA. CDR3 length: 13 amino acids. Deletions cut 7 bases from V and 5 bases from J, with 17 bases between. CDR3 in amino acids: CSGRPQQGTEAFF. The DNA for the CDR3 is TGCAGCGGACGGCCCCAACAGGGAACTGAAGCTTTCTTT.

The V gene is TRBV6-5, the J gene TRBJ2-7, with D possibly TRBD1 on 5 matching bases. This CDR3 spans 12 amino acids. The V gene lost 8 bases and the J gene lost 2 bases, with 10 bases spanning the gap. Per germline, CDR1 MNHEY and CDR2 SVGAGI. The CDR3 spells CASSGIAYEQYF. The CDR3 DNA is TGTGCCAGCTCAGGGATCGCCTACGAGCAGTACTTC.

The rearrangement joins TRBV5-4 to TRBJ2-3; 7 bases are shared with TRBD2. Trimming cost V 5 bases and J 1 base; bases outside gene matches: 4. Germline CDR1 is SGHNT and CDR2 is YYREEE (reference sequence). The CDR3 consists of 14 residues. In DNA, the CDR3 is TGTGCCAGCAGTCCTGGGAGGGGCACAGATACGCAGTATTTT. Translating it yields CASSPGRGTDTQYF.

This chain connects TRBV30 to TRBJ2-3; TRBD2 agrees at 14 bases. Germline CDR1 GTSNPN, CDR2 SVGIG (reference sequence). V shed 0 bases and J 5 bases; nucleotides not matched to a gene: 4. There are 16 residues in the CDR3. The CDR3 nucleotides are TGTGCCTGGAGTGTGGGGACTAGCGGGAGTGGAGATACGCAGTATTTT. This codes for CAWSVGTSGSGDTQYF.

This chain links TRBV7-6 with TRBJ2-3; possible D gene TRBD2, 6 bases. This CDR3 spans 15 amino acids. The V end lost 4 bases, the J end lost 2 bases, and 13 bases lay between the germline ends. CDR1 SGHVS and CDR2 FNYEAQ come from the germline V gene. As DNA, the CDR3 is TGTGCCAGCAGCTCCTTCTGGGGGGACACAGATACGCAGTATTTT. Translating gives CASSSFWGDTDTQYF. Together with reference TRBV7-6 and TRBJ2-3, the CDR3 gives the full variable domain: GAGVSQSPRYKVTKRGQDVALRCDPISGHVSLYWYRQALGQGPEFLTYFNYEAQQDKSGLPNDRFSAERPEGSISTLTIQRTEQRDSAMYRCASSSFWGDTDTQYFGPGTRLTVL.

The gene calls are TRBV19 and TRBJ1-2, with a tentative D call TRBD1 (5 bases). V lost 6 bases, J lost 4 bases, and 12 bases lay in between. The CDR3 covers 13 residues. CDR1 is LNHDA, CDR2 SQIVND, per germline (reference sequence). This chain's CDR3 is CASRDSGFYGYTF. CDR3 DNA: TGTGCCAGTAGAGATTCAGGGTTCTATGGCTACACCTTC.